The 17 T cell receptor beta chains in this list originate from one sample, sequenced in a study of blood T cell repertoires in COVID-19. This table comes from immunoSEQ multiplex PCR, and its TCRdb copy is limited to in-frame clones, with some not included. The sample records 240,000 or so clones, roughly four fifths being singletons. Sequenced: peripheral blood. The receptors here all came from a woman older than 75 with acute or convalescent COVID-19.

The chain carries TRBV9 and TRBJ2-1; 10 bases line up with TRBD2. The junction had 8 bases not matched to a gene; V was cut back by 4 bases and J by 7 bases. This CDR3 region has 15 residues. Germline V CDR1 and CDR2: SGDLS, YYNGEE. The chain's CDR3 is CASSPILAGANEQFF. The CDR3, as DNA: TGTGCCAGCAGCCCAATTCTAGCGGGGGCTAATGAGCAGTTCTTC.

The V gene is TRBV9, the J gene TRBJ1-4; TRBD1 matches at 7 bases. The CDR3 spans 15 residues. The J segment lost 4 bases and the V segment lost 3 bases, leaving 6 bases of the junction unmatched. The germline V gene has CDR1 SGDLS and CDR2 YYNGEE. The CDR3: CASSATGQLNEKLFF. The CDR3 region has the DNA TGTGCCAGCAGCGCAACGGGACAGCTTAATGAAAAACTGTTTTTT. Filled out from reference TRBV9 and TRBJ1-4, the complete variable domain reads DSGVTQTPKHLITATGQRVTLRCSPRSGDLSVYWYQQSLDQGLQFLIQYYNGEERAKGNILERFSAQQFPDLHSELNLSSLELGDSALYFCASSATGQLNEKLFFGSGTQLSVL.

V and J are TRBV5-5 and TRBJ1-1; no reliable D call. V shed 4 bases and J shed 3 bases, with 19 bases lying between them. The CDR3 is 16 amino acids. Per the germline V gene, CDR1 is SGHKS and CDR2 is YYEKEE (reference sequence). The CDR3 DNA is TGTGCCAGCAGCCCGGTGCTTAGCGCGAGAGACACTGAAGCTTTCTTT. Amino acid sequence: CASSPVLSARDTEAFF.

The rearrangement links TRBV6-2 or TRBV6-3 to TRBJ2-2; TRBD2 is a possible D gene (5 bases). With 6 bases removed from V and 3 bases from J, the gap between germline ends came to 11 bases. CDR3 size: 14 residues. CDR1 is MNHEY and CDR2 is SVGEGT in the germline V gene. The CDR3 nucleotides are TGTGCCAGCAGCCCCGGGAAAGACACCGGGGAGCTGTTTTTT. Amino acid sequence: CASSPGKDTGELFF.

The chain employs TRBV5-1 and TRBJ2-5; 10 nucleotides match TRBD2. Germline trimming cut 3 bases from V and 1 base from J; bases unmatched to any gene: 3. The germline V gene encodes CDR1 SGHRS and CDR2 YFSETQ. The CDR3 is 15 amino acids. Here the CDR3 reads CASSSKRGGQETQYF. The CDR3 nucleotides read TGCGCCAGCAGCTCCAAGCGGGGGGGCCAAGAGACCCAGTACTTC.

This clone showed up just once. CDR3 sequence: CASSLLTRGEQFF. CDR3 sequence (DNA): TGTGCCAGCAGCCTACTCACCCGGGGTGAGCAGTTCTTC. The V call is TRBV12-3 or TRBV12-4, the J call TRBJ2-1; TRBD2 is a possible D gene (5 bases). The CDR3 consists of 13 residues. The ends were cut back, 6 bases at V and 9 bases at J, with 15 bases in the middle.

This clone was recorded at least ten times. CDR3 protein: CASSLRDRGTGELFF. As DNA, the CDR3 is TGTGCCAGCAGCTTAAGGGACAGGGGTACCGGGGAGCTGTTTTTT. The V gene is TRBV7-9, the J gene TRBJ2-2; 10 bases match TRBD1. The CDR3 sequence is 15 residues long. J was trimmed by 5 bases and V by 2 bases; bases with no gene match: 2. CDR1 is SEHNR and CDR2 is FQNEAQ in the germline V gene (reference sequence).

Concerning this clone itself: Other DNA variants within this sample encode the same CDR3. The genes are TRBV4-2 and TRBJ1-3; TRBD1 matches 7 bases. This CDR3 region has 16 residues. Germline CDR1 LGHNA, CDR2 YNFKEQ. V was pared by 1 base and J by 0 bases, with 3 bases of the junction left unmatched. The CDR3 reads CASSQGRTGSGNTIYF. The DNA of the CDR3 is TGTGCCAGCAGCCAAGGCCGGACAGGCTCTGGAAACACCATATATTTT.

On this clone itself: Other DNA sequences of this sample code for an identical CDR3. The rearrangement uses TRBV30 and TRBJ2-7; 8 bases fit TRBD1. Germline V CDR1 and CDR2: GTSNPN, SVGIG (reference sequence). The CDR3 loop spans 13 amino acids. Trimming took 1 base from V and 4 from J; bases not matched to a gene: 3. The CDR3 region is CAWSADRAYEQYF. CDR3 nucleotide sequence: TGTGCCTGGAGTGCGGACAGGGCTTACGAGCAGTACTTC.

The CDR3 sequence is CASSSAQLAEMETQYF. The DNA of the CDR3 is TGTGCCAGCAGCTCGGCCCAACTAGCGGAAATGGAGACCCAGTACTTC. This sequence joins TRBV5-6 and TRBJ2-5; 8 positions match TRBD2. The junction had 12 bases not matched to a gene; V was cut back by 3 bases and J by 5 bases. Germline CDR1 and CDR2: SGHDT and YYEEEE. This CDR3 spans 16 amino acids.

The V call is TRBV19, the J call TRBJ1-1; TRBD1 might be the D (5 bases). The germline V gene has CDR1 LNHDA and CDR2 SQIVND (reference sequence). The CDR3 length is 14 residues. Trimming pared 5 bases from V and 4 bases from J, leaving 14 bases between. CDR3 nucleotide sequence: TGTGCCAGTAGTGCCTCCAGGGCTTTCACTGAAGCTTTCTTT. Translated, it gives CASSASRAFTEAFF.

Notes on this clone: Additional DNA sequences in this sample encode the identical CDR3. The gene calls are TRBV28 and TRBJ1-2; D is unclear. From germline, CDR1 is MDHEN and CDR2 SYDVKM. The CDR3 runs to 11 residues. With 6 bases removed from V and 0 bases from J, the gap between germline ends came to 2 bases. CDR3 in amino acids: CASSSNYGYTF. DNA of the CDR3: TGTGCCAGCAGCTCTAACTATGGCTACACCTTC.

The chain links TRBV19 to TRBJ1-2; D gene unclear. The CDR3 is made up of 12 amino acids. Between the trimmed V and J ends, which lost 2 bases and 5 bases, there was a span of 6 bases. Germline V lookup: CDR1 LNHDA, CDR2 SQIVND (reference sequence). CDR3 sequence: CASSIPIYGYTF. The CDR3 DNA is TGTGCCAGTAGTATACCCATTTATGGCTACACCTTC.

Here the CDR3 DNA reads TGCGCCAGCAGCCGCGGGGACTCTTTTTACAATGAGCAGTTCTTC. This codes for CASSRGDSFYNEQFF. The J gene is TRBJ2-1, the V gene TRBV5-1; tentative D call: TRBD2 (6 bases). The CDR3 runs to 15 residues. V dropped 4 bases and J dropped 4 bases, with 15 bases sitting between them. Germline V CDR1 and CDR2: SGHRS, YFSETQ.

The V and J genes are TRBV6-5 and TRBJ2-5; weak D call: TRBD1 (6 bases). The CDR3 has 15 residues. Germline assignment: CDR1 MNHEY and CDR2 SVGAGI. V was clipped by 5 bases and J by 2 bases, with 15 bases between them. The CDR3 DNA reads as TGTGCCAGCAGTCGGGGACACCCACAGCAAGAGACCCAGTACTTC. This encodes CASSRGHPQQETQYF.

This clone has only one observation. The CDR3 DNA reads as TGTGCCAGTAGTATAGGTGGCAGTAGCAATCAGCCCCAGCATTTT. It codes for CASSIGGSSNQPQHF. This chain joins TRBV19 and TRBJ1-5; D uncertain. The germline CDR1 and CDR2 sequences are LNHDA and SQIVND (reference sequence). Trimming stripped 1 base from V and 0 bases from J, with 7 bases between. The CDR3 runs to 15 residues.

CDR3 DNA: TGTGCCAGCAGTGAGGGCGCGGGTAATTCACCCCTCCACTTT. Translation: CASSEGAGNSPLHF. The chain couples TRBV2 to TRBJ1-6; no reliable D call. Trimming took off 3 bases at V and 6 bases at J, with 9 bases between the two ends. Germline CDR1 SNHLY, CDR2 FYNNEI. This CDR3 has 14 residues.